The entry that follows covers one TCR beta chain sequence. Germline V CDR1 and CDR2: GTSNPN, SVGIG (reference sequence). The V segment lost 8 bases and the J segment 4 bases; nucleotides outside the gene matches: 15. The CDR3 loop spans 15 amino acids. Profiling relied on immunoSEQ multiplex PCR, and the TCRdb table lists in-frame clones only, not all of them. The table has roughly 480,000 clones, roughly 87% seen once. These data belong to a study of blood T cell repertoires in COVID-19. The overall study: From the United States, Italy and Spain came samples of acute and convalescent COVID-19.

This TCR was sampled from a man aged 18 to 30 with COVID-19, enrolled during active disease. Sequencing was performed on peripheral blood. The gene calls are TRBV30 and TRBJ2-7; TRBD1 matches 9 bases. The CDR3 protein is CAAGPGQGVKYEQYF. DNA of the CDR3: TGTGCCGCGGGACCGGGACAGGGTGTAAAGTACGAGCAGTACTTC. The whole variable domain, filled in from reference TRBV30 and TRBJ2-7, reads SQTIHQWPATLVQPVGSPLSLECTVEGTSNPNLYWYRQAAGRGLQLLFYSVGIGQISSEVPQNLSASRPQDRQFILSSKKLLLSDSGFYLCAAGPGQGVKYEQYFGPGTRLTVT.